This T cell receptor beta chain originates from a study of memory CD4+ T cells and cytomegalovirus serostatus. Overall study: This sample comes from healthy Belgian adults, about 10 CMV seropositive, roughly 22 seronegative. Overall study findings and caveats: Suggested: most of the CMV-linked TCR signature lies in CD4+ memory cells.

In the original processing: After removing out-of-frame reads, around 2,100,000 distinct TCRbeta sequences remained. Method: immunoSEQ multiplex PCR; TCRdb's copy keeps in-frame clones and lacks some. For V, J and clone size, that table is used; D and trimming come from the DNA. This table holds under 40,000 clones, roughly 85% found once. Note on this clone: The antigen is undetermined.

Trimming pared 2 bases from V and 6 bases from J, leaving 14 bases between. The CDR3 length is 15 residues. The germline gives CDR1 SEHNR, CDR2 FQNEAQ (reference sequence). The sort gate was single viable CD3+CD4+CD8-CD45RO+ cells for memory CD4+ T cells. Serum IgG to CMV pp150, pp28, p38 and p52 defined serostatus. This receptor was identified in an adult in good health and CMV-seropositive. Sequencing was done on a sample of memory CD4+ T cells from blood. The chain couples TRBV7-9 to TRBJ2-1; tentative D call: TRBD2 (5 bases). CDR3 protein: CASSLMYRGSNEQFF. In DNA form, the CDR3 reads TGTGCCAGCAGCTTAATGTACCGAGGGAGCAATGAGCAGTTCTTC.